Detailed here is one T cell receptor (beta chain). Its antigen is currently unknown. The table came from immunoSEQ multiplex PCR; TCRdb's copy has only in-frame clones and leaves some out. The sample has over 65,000 clones, around 90% seen once; the top ten hold 9.5% to 11%. The sample is drawn from a study of OX40 agonist ivuxolimab in advanced cancers. Study overall: Hepatocellular carcinoma, melanoma, renal cell or head and neck cancer occurred in dose-escalation patients. Prior therapy, whether anti-PD-1, anti-PD-L1 or anti-CTLA-4, was allowed, and less than 45% had some.

Notes on the study in general: Expanded clones belonging to CD8+ T cells outnumbered, on average, those of CD4+.

The CDR3 covers 16 residues. Germline CDR1 reads SGHNT; CDR2 reads YYREEE (reference sequence). J gave up 4 bases and V 4 bases, and 10 bases lay outside the gene matches. The source was CD4+ or CD8+ T cells sorted from blood, collected in a trial of the OX40 agonist ivuxolimab. The receptor was derived from an adult with an advanced solid tumor such as melanoma, head and neck, liver or kidney cancer. The genes are TRBV5-4 and TRBJ2-7; 11 bases fit TRBD2. CDR3 residues: CASSRPGLAELYEQYF. CDR3 nucleotides: TGTGCCAGCAGCCGCCCGGGACTAGCGGAGTTATACGAGCAGTACTTC.